These T cell receptor beta chains were read from a single sample in a study of cytomegalovirus exposure and HLA in healthy donors. Assay used: immunoSEQ multiplex PCR; TCRdb lists only in-frame clones, some missing. This sample's table has more than 60,000 clones. The material sequenced was PBMCs. Receptors were obtained from a boy between 5 and 17 years old in good health and CMV-seronegative. Each CDR3 is given with its conserved first and last residue. A D gene is named only where the DNA matches it firmly.

V	D	J	DNA	CDR3
TRBV14	-	TRBJ2-7	TGTGCCAGCAGCCAACATGAGACTGGATCCTACGAGCAGTACTTC	CASSQHETGSYEQYF
TRBV10-2	TRBD1	TRBJ1-1	TGCGCCAGCATATCCGGGACAGACCCAGGCGAAGCTTTCTTT	CASISGTDPGEAFF
TRBV7-9	-	TRBJ2-5	TGTGCCAGCAGCTTAGGTGACAGAAACCAAGAGACCCAGTACTTC	CASSLGDRNQETQYF
TRBV30	-	TRBJ1-2	TGTGCCTGGGATTCTACAGGGTGGGGGAATGGCTACACCTTC	CAWDSTGWGNGYTF
TRBV5-6	-	TRBJ1-1	TGTGCCAGCAGCTGGGGGGAGAACACTGAAGCTTTCTTT	CASSWGENTEAFF
TRBV14	-	TRBJ2-3	TGTGCCAGCAGCCCCGGACAGTTCACAGATACGCAGTATTTT	CASSPGQFTDTQYF
TRBV29-1	TRBD1	TRBJ2-3	TGCAGCGTTGAAAAATGGCAGGGGGCGGAAATTACAGATACGCAGTATTTT	CSVEKWQGAEITDTQYF
TRBV11-2	TRBD2	TRBJ2-1	TGTGCCAGCAGCTTACTAATCCGGACTAGCGGGGGGAATGAGCAGTTCTTC	CASSLLIRTSGGNEQFF
TRBV30	TRBD1	TRBJ1-2	TGTGCCTGGAGTACAGACAGGGCCTATGGCTACACCTTC	CAWSTDRAYGYTF
TRBV19	TRBD1	TRBJ1-5	TGTGCCAGTATAGGACAGGGCAATCAGCCCCAGCATTTT	CASIGQGNQPQHF
TRBV27	-	TRBJ2-7	TGTGCCAGCAGGGATTTACAGGATTACGAGCAGTACTTC	CASRDLQDYEQYF
TRBV6-5	-	TRBJ1-1	TGTGCCAGTACAGGGACGGAGGCTGAAGCTTTCTTT	CASTGTEAEAFF
TRBV30	-	TRBJ1-1	TGTGCCTGGAGGAAGGTTCCCGGGGATGAAGCTTTCTTT	CAWRKVPGDEAFF
TRBV7-3	TRBD2	TRBJ2-7	TGTGCCAGCAGCTTAAGCGGGGGGTCGATGGGAGATTACGAGCAGTACTTC	CASSLSGGSMGDYEQYF
TRBV14	-	TRBJ1-2	TGTGCCAGCAGCCAAAGGCGGGAGCTCTATGGCTACACCTTC	CASSQRRELYGYTF
TRBV9	TRBD2	TRBJ2-7	TGTGCCAGCAGCGTAGGAACGGGGGGGGATTACGAGCAGTACTTC	CASSVGTGGDYEQYF
TRBV12-5	-	TRBJ1-1	TGTGCTAGTGGTTTAGGGACACAGAACACTGAAGCTTTCTTT	CASGLGTQNTEAFF
TRBV6-5	TRBD1	TRBJ2-7	TGTGCCACCCAGGACAGGGAGGCGTACGAGCAGTACTTC	CATQDREAYEQYF
TRBV10-1	-	TRBJ1-2	TGCGCCAGCAGAACTAGTACCGGGGAGAGATATGGCTACACCTTC	CASRTSTGERYGYTF
TRBV9	-	TRBJ1-2	TGTGCCAGCAGCCGGGGGGTCGACTATGGCTACACCTTC	CASSRGVDYGYTF
TRBV9	-	TRBJ2-7	TGTGCCAGCAGCGTAGAGCCCTACGAGCAGTACTTC	CASSVEPYEQYF
TRBV10-3	-	TRBJ2-1	TGTGCCATCAGTGAGCCCGGACTAAACAATGAGCAGTTCTTC	CAISEPGLNNEQFF
TRBV5-1	TRBD2	TRBJ2-5	TGCGCCAGCAGCTGGACGAGCGGTTCCGGGGGGGAGACCCAGTACTTC	CASSWTSGSGGETQYF
TRBV7-8	-	TRBJ1-5	TGTGCCAGCAGCTTAAGGATGGGCGCCAATCAGCCCCAGCATTTT	CASSLRMGANQPQHF
TRBV19	TRBD1	TRBJ2-7	TGTGCCAGTAGTACGAATACAGGGGCGGAGTACGAGCAGTACTTC	CASSTNTGAEYEQYF
TRBV7-3	-	TRBJ1-2	TGTGCCAGCAGCTTAAGTACAGCTGGCTCCTATGGCTACACCTTC	CASSLSTAGSYGYTF
TRBV5-4	TRBD1	TRBJ1-1	TGTGCCAGCAGCCGGACCGGGACAGGGTCAGCTTTCTTT	CASSRTGTGSAFF
TRBV5-6	-	TRBJ1-2	TGTGCCAGCAGCGCTTTACGGGAAGGCTATGGCTACACCTTC	CASSALREGYGYTF
TRBV2	-	TRBJ2-7	TGTGCCACCCCGGCGGGCGGCAACTCCTACGAGCAGTACTTC	CATPAGGNSYEQYF
TRBV14	-	TRBJ2-1	TGTGCCAGCAGCCAGGCTAGCTTAGGTGAGCAGTTCTTC	CASSQASLGEQFF
TRBV29-1	-	TRBJ1-2	TGCAGCGTTGAAGAGGGGGGGGGCGGCTATGGCTACACCTTC	CSVEEGGGGYGYTF
TRBV19	TRBD1	TRBJ1-1	TGTGCCAGTATCCTTATTAGGACAGGGAGCACTGAAGCTTTCTTT	CASILIRTGSTEAFF
TRBV27	TRBD1	TRBJ2-7	TGTGCCAGCAGTTTAATTCCAGGGGGTAGGTACGAGCAGTACTTC	CASSLIPGGRYEQYF
TRBV6-1	-	TRBJ1-1	TGTGCCAGCAGTGAGTGGGGACGACTAGGGACTGAAGCTTTCTTT	CASSEWGRLGTEAFF
TRBV27	TRBD1	TRBJ2-5	TGTGCCAGCAGTTTCAGGGGGCTGGAGACCCAGTACTTC	CASSFRGLETQYF
TRBV5-6	TRBD2	TRBJ2-1	TGTGCCAGCAGCTCCCCACACGGGGGGAGGGAGCAGTTCTTC	CASSSPHGGREQFF
TRBV5-1	TRBD2	TRBJ2-7	TGCGCCAGCAGCTTGAGCACTAGCGGGGGGGCGTCTTACGAGCAGTACTTC	CASSLSTSGGASYEQYF
TRBV19	-	TRBJ2-4	TGTGCCAGTAGTGTAAGCTTCGGCAAAAACATTCAGTACTTC	CASSVSFGKNIQYF
TRBV4-2	-	TRBJ2-1	TGTGCCAGCAGCCAGGAGAACGGGAATGAGCAGTTCTTC	CASSQENGNEQFF
TRBV28	TRBD1	TRBJ1-1	TGTGCCAGCAGTCCCTCTTACAGGGGGTCGAACACTGAAGCTTTCTTT	CASSPSYRGSNTEAFF
TRBV5-4	-	TRBJ2-2	TGTGCCAGCAGCCGTCGGACAGAGGCCGGGGAGCTGTTTTTT	CASSRRTEAGELFF
TRBV2	-	TRBJ1-1	TGTGCCAGCAATCTTTACGGAGACACTGAAGCTTTCTTT	CASNLYGDTEAFF